The rows below give T cell receptor beta chains drawn from one sample of a study of blood T cell repertoires in COVID-19. Here immunoSEQ multiplex PCR was the method, and the copy in TCRdb shows in-frame clones only, minus some. The sample holds about 54,000 clones, 80% to 85% seen once. Sample: peripheral blood. All receptors derive from a human donor in a cohort sampled during active or convalescent COVID-19. Each CDR3 is given with its conserved first and last residue. The order of the fields is clone size, D gene, J gene, V gene, CDR3 DNA, CDR3 protein. D genes are given only for firm matches. Clone sizes are given selectively: once, few, many, or a class where the clone is expanded.

size: NA; D: NA; J: TRBJ2-4; V: TRBV12-2; DNA: TGTGCAAGTCGCCCCCAGGGGCTAGCGGGGGGATCCAAAAACATTCAGTACTTC; CDR3: CASRPQGLAGGSKNIQYF
size: few; D: NA; J: TRBJ1-1; V: TRBV5-4; DNA: TGTGCCAGCAGCGCGGCCGAGAACACTGAAGCTTTCTTT; CDR3: CASSAAENTEAFF
size: NA; D: TRBD1; J: TRBJ2-4; V: TRBV5-6; DNA: TGTGCCAGCAGCTTGGGAGTGGACAGGGGAGCCAAAAACATTCAGTACTTC; CDR3: CASSLGVDRGAKNIQYF
size: once; D: NA; J: TRBJ2-5; V: TRBV6-1; DNA: TGTGCCAGCAGTGAAGCGGGGGGAGAGACCCAGTACTTC; CDR3: CASSEAGGETQYF
size: NA; D: NA; J: TRBJ1-1; V: TRBV5-1; DNA: TGCGCCAGCAGCTTGGATGGGGGGTTCGTCATGAACACTGAAGCTTTCTTT; CDR3: CASSLDGGFVMNTEAFF
size: NA; D: NA; J: TRBJ2-3; V: TRBV2; DNA: TGTGCCAGCAGTGCCGTCTTAGATACGCAGTATTTT; CDR3: CASSAVLDTQYF
size: NA; D: TRBD2; J: TRBJ2-3; V: TRBV6-5; DNA: TGTGCCAGCAGTTCGTCCGGGAGGTCAGATACGCAGTATTTT; CDR3: CASSSSGRSDTQYF
size: NA; D: TRBD1; J: TRBJ1-2; V: TRBV6-1; DNA: TGTGCCAGCAGTGAAGCTTGGGGACAGGGAATCTATGGCTACACCTTC; CDR3: CASSEAWGQGIYGYTF
size: NA; D: NA; J: TRBJ1-5; V: TRBV5-6; DNA: TGTGCCAGCAGCACCTTCGGAGGCAATCAGCCCCAGCATTTT; CDR3: CASSTFGGNQPQHF
size: few; D: NA; J: TRBJ1-2; V: TRBV18; DNA: TGTGCCAGCTCACCGAGTTTGGGGGAGGTTGGCTACACCTTC; CDR3: CASSPSLGEVGYTF
size: NA; D: NA; J: TRBJ1-1; V: TRBV6-5; DNA: TGTGCCAGCAGTAACCCTCGATCAGGGGATGAAGCTTTCTTT; CDR3: CASSNPRSGDEAFF
size: once; D: NA; J: TRBJ2-7; V: TRBV7-2; DNA: TGTGCCAGCAGCTTAGCGGCGGCGGACTACGAGCAGTACTTC; CDR3: CASSLAAADYEQYF
size: NA; D: NA; J: TRBJ2-2; V: TRBV24-1; DNA: TGTGCCACCAGTGCAGGGGCGCTGGGAACCGGGGAGCTGTTTTTT; CDR3: CATSAGALGTGELFF
size: few; D: TRBD2; J: TRBJ2-5; V: TRBV9; DNA: TGTGCCAGCAGCTCTCAGGGGACTAGCGGAGGGGAGACCCAGTACTTC; CDR3: CASSSQGTSGGETQYF
size: NA; D: NA; J: TRBJ1-4; V: TRBV7-2; DNA: TGTGCCAGCAGCCAGGACATCGTGAGCTCTAATGAAAAACTGTTTTTT; CDR3: CASSQDIVSSNEKLFF
size: few; D: NA; J: TRBJ1-2; V: TRBV10-3; DNA: TGTGCCATCGTTTCGTCGCGGGGGGAGATTGATGGCTACACCTTC; CDR3: CAIVSSRGEIDGYTF
size: NA; D: TRBD2; J: TRBJ2-1; V: TRBV9; DNA: TGTGCCAGCAGCGCCATAGCGGGGGTCGAAAATGAGCAGTTCTTC; CDR3: CASSAIAGVENEQFF
size: NA; D: TRBD1; J: TRBJ1-1; V: TRBV19; DNA: TGTGCCAGCCGACAGGGGGTCCGGGTAGCTGAAGCTTTCTTT; CDR3: CASRQGVRVAEAFF
size: once; D: NA; J: TRBJ2-5; V: TRBV7-7; DNA: TGTGCTAGCAGCGCGACGGACAGTCCCTGGGAGACCCAGTACTTC; CDR3: CASSATDSPWETQYF
size: NA; D: TRBD1; J: TRBJ1-5; V: TRBV6-5; DNA: TGTGCCAGCAGTAGGACAGGGGGCAATCAGCCCCAGCATTTT; CDR3: CASSRTGGNQPQHF
size: few; D: TRBD1; J: TRBJ2-7; V: TRBV18; DNA: TGTGCCAGCTCACCGCGACAGGGGACCCTTTCCTACGAGCAGTACTTC; CDR3: CASSPRQGTLSYEQYF
size: once; D: NA; J: TRBJ2-2; V: TRBV2; DNA: TGTGCCAGCAGTGGAGTGACCGGGGAGCTGTTTTTT; CDR3: CASSGVTGELFF
size: NA; D: NA; J: TRBJ1-1; V: TRBV19; DNA: TGTGCCAGTAGTTCGGGGGGCAGGCAAGGCACTGAAGCTTTCTTT; CDR3: CASSSGGRQGTEAFF
size: NA; D: NA; J: TRBJ1-2; V: TRBV5-5; DNA: TGTGCCAGCAGCTTGAGCGGGGCCACTAACTATGGCTACACCTTC; CDR3: CASSLSGATNYGYTF